This TCR beta chain was recovered during a study of OX40 agonist ivuxolimab in advanced cancers. Regarding the complete study: Ivuxolimab, which targeted the costimulatory receptor OX40 (CD134), was an agonistic, fully human IgG2 monoclonal antibody. The paper covers the monotherapy dose-escalation part of the phase I ivuxolimab trial, which included N ≈ 50 patients. The purpose of peripheral TCRbeta sequencing was to test whether ivuxolimab changed TCR sequence diversity and led to clonal T-cell expansion. Prior anti-PD-1, anti-PD-L1 or anti-CTLA-4 therapy was permitted, and checkpoint inhibitors had been received by about 37% of dose-escalation patients. Among the roughly 52 dose-escalation patients, around 20 had hepatocellular carcinoma, approximately 15 melanoma, 9 renal cell carcinoma and 9 head and neck cancer. Intravenous ivuxolimab was administered to patients every 2 weeks at six dose levels: 0.01, 0.1, 0.3, 1.5, 3 and 10 mg/kg. Partial responses were achieved by three dose-escalation patients, of whom one had hepatocellular carcinoma and two had cutaneous melanoma. A male proportion of 82.7% and a mean age of approximately 55 years, ranging from roughly 23 to 90, were recorded for the dose-escalation cohort. General findings and caveats noted by the study authors: Low levels of normalized T-cell clonal expansion were also seen in some patients who did not respond. In the 0.1-3.0 mg/kg groups, partial responders had among the lowest normalized peripheral clonal expansion, particularly in CD8+ T cells. The antigen specificity of the peripheral T cells that underwent clonal expansion was not determined. After ivuxolimab, more expanded clones were found on average in CD8+ T cells than in CD4+ T cells. Clonal expansion of both CD4+ and CD8+ blood T cells was observed from baseline to week 6 at doses 0.1 to 3.0 mg/kg.

From the germline V gene, CDR1 is LGHNT and CDR2 is FRNRAP. The CDR3 covers 13 residues, taking in both the cysteine and the phenylalanine. The kept DNA is CDR3 alone, 39 bases in frame from the first base. Trimming at the junction amounts to 6 bases on V and 0 bases on J, and the germline ends lie 5 bases apart. To sequence the TCRbeta CDR3 region, genomic DNA was isolated from the sorted cells. The immunoSEQ Assay was used for sequencing of TCRbeta CDR3 regions. The immuneACCESS repertoire file appears here via TCRdb, limited to in-frame rearrangements. These files lack a portion of the clones; in checked studies, under half of the deficit traces to unresolved V genes, and the cause of the others is not known. In this sample the table shows over 50,000 clones, about 82% of which occur a single time. The ten largest make up 3% to 4% of the sample. The trial excluded patients who had a history of autoimmune disease or were on systemic immunosuppression. Peripheral blood for TCR sequencing was collected from all dose cohorts at baseline, on cycle 4 day 1, and on cycle 7 day 1. The samples were taken from a phase I, first-in-human, multicenter, open-label dose-escalation trial of ivuxolimab. Adults with locally advanced or metastatic melanoma, renal cell, hepatocellular, or head and neck squamous cell carcinoma were enrolled in the trial. Before TCR sequencing, CD4+ and CD8+ T cells were separately sorted from peripheral blood.

Note on this clone: It has no known antigen specificity. The input lacks base qualities; no much larger clone sits a single base away.

This clonotype was obtained from an adult with an advanced solid tumor such as melanoma, head and neck, liver or kidney cancer. In this chain, TRBV12-5 is recombined with TRBJ2-2, with the identity of the D gene unclear. The sequenced sample was CD4+ or CD8+ T cells sorted from blood, obtained in a trial of the OX40 agonist ivuxolimab. Read as DNA, the sequence is TGTGCTAGTGGGCAGCCGAACACCGGGGAGCTGTTTTTT. Translation gives CASGQPNTGELFF.